This T cell receptor beta chain is from a study of early T cells in non-severe SARS-CoV-2 infection. This clonotype was counted ten times or more. From the 5' RACE reads, TCRdb called clonotypes with MiXCR, one entry per CDR3 protein. The sample includes approximately 45,000 distinct CDR3 sequences, roughly 10% of them seen just once. The CDR3 contains 14 residues. Trimming cost V 0 bases and J 3 bases, with 9 bases left between them. Germline CDR1 ENHRY, CDR2 SYGVKD. The sample comprised whole blood. This TCR was recovered from an adult who was a healthcare worker with PCR-confirmed SARS-CoV-2 infection or an uninfected control (not recorded which). The chain is built from TRBV10-3 and TRBJ2-7; weak D call: TRBD1 (5 bases). The CDR3 is CAISESGQSYEQYF. The CDR3 region has the DNA TGTGCCATCAGTGAGTCGGGGCAGAGCTACGAGCAGTACTTC.